This TCR beta chain originates from a study of identical twins. The germline V gene has CDR1 DFQATT and CDR2 SNEGSKA (reference sequence). The V gene lost 3 bases and the J gene lost 5 bases, with 10 bases spanning the gap. There are 13 residues in the CDR3. The sample holds a few counts of this clonotype. Each CDR3 protein gets one entry after TCRdb re-called the 5' RACE reads with MiXCR. The sample has approximately 260,000 distinct CDR3 sequences; more than 12% are singletons. The receptor comes from a woman younger than 35 in good health. The chain carries TRBV20-1 and TRBJ1-4; TRBD1 is a possible D gene (6 bases). Sequencing was carried out using memory (CD45RO+) T cells sorted from blood. CDR3 loop: CSASLGQNEKLFF. The CDR3 DNA sequence: TGCAGTGCTAGCCTCGGACAGAATGAAAAACTGTTTTTT.